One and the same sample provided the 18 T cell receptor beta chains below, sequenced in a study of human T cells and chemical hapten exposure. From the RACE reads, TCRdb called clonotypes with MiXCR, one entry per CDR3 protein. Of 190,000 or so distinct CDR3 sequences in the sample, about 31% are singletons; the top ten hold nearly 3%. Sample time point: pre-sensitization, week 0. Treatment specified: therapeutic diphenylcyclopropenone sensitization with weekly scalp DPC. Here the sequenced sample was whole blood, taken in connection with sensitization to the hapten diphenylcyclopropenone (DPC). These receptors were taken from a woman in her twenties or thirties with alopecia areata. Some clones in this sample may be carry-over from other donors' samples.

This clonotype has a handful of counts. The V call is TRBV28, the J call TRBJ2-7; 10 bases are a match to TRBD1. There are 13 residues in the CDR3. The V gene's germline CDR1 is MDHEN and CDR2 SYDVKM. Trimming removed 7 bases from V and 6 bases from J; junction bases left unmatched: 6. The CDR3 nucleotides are TGTGCCAGCAATCGGGACAGGGGATCCGAGCAGTACTTC. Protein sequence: CASNRDRGSEQYF.

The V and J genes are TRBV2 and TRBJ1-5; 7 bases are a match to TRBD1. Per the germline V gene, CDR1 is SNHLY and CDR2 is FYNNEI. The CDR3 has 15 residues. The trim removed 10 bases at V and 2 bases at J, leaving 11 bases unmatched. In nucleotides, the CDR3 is TGTGCCACCCAGGCATCCGGGACAGGCAATCAGCCCCAGCATTTT. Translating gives CATQASGTGNQPQHF.

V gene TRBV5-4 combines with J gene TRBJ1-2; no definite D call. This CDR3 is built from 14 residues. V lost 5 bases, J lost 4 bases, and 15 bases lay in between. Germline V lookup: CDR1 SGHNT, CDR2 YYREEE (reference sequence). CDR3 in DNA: TGTGCCAGCAGTGGGAGGAGCACCTTCTATGGCTACACCTTC. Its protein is CASSGRSTFYGYTF. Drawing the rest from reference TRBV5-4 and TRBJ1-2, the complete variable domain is ETGVTQSPTHLIKTRGQQVTLRCSSQSGHNTVSWYQQALGQGPQFIFQYYREEENGRGNFPPRFSGLQFPNYSSELNVNALELDDSALYLCASSGRSTFYGYTFGSGTRLTVV.

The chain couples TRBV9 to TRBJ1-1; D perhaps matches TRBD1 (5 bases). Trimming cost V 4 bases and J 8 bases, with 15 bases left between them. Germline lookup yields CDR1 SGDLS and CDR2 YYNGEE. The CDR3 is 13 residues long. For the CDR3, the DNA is TGTGCCAGCAGCAAAGAGACAGATACCGAAGCTTTCTTT. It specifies CASSKETDTEAFF.

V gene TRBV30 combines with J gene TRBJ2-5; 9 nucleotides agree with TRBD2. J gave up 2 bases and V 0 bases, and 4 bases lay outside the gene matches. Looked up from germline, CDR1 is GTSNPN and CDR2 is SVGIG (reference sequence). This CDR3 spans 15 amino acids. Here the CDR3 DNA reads TGTGCCTGGAGTGTTGGACTAGCGCCTCAAGAGACCCAGTACTTC. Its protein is CAWSVGLAPQETQYF.

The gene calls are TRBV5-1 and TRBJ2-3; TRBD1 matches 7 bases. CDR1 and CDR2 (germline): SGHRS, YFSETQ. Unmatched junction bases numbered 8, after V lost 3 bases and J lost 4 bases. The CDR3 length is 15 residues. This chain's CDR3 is CASSWTTGQSDTQYF. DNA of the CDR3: TGCGCCAGCAGCTGGACGACAGGGCAGTCAGATACGCAGTATTTT.

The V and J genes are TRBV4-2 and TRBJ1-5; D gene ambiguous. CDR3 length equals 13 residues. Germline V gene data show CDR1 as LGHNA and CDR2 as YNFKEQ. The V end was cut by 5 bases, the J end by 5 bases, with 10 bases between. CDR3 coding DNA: TGTGCCAGCAGCTCCCCCCCGGATCAGCCCCAGCATTTT. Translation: CASSSPPDQPQHF.

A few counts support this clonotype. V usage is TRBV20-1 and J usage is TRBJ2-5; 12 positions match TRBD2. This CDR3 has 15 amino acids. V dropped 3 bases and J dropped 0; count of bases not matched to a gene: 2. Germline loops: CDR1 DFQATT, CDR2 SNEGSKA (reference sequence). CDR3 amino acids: CSASGLAGNQETQYF. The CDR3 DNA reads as TGCAGTGCTAGCGGACTAGCGGGAAACCAAGAGACCCAGTACTTC.

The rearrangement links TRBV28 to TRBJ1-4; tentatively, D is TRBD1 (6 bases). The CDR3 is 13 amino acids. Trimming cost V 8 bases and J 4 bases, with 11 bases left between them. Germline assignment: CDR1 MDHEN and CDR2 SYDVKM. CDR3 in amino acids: CASGRGDNEKLFF. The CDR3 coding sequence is TGTGCCAGCGGAAGGGGGGATAATGAAAAACTGTTTTTT.

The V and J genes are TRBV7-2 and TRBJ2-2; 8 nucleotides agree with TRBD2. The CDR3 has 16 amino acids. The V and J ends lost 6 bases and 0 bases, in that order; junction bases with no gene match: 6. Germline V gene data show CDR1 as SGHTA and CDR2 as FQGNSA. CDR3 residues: CASRLIAGTNTGELFF. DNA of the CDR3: TGTGCCAGCAGACTAATAGCGGGGACGAACACCGGGGAGCTGTTTTTT. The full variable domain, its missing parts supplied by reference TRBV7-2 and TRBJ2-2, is GAGVSQSPSNKVTEKGKDVELRCDPISGHTALYWYRQSLGQGLEFLIYFQGNSAPDKSGLPSDRFSAERTGGSVSTLTIQRTQQEDSAVYLCASRLIAGTNTGELFFGEGSRLTVL.

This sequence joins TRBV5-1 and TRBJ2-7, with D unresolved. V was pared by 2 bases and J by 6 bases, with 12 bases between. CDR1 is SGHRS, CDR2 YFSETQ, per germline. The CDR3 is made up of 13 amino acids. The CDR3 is CASSFKGSGEQYF. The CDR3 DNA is TGCGCCAGCAGCTTCAAGGGATCTGGCGAGCAGTACTTC.

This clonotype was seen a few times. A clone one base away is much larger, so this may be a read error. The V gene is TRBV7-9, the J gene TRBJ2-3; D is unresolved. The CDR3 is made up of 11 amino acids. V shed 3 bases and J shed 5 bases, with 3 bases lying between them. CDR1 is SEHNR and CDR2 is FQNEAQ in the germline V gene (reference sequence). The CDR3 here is CASSFKDTQYF. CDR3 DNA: TGTGCCAGCAGCTTTAAAGATACGCAGTATTTT. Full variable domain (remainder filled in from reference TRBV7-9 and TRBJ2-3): DTGVSQNPRHKITKRGQNVTFRCDPISEHNRLYWYRQTLGQGPEFLTYFQNEAQLEKSRLLSDRFSAERPKGSFSTLEIQRTEQGDSAMYLCASSFKDTQYFGPGTRLTVL.

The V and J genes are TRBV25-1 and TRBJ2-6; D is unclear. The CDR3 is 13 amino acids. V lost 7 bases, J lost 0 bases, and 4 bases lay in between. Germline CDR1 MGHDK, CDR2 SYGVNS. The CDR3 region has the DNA TGTGCCAGCACGAACTCTGGGGCCAACGTCCTGACTTTC. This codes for CASTNSGANVLTF. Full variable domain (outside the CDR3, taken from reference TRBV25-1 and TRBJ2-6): EADIYQTPRYLVIGTGKKITLECSQTMGHDKMYWYQQDPGMELHLIHYSYGVNSTEKGDLSSESTVSRIRTEHFPLTLESARPSHTSQYLCASTNSGANVLTFGAGSRLTVL.

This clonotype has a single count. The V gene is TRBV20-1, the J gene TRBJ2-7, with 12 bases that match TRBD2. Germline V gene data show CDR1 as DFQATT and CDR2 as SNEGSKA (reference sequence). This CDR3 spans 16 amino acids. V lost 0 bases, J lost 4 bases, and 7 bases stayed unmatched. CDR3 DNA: TGCAGTGCTAGAGACCTCACTAGCGGGAGGTCATACGAGCAGTACTTC. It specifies CSARDLTSGRSYEQYF.

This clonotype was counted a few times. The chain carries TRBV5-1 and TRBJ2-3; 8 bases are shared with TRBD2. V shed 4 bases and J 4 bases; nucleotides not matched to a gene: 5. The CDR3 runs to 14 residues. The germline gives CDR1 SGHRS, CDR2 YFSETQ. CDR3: CASSGTGGPDTQYF. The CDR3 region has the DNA TGCGCCAGCAGCGGTACGGGGGGGCCAGATACGCAGTATTTT.

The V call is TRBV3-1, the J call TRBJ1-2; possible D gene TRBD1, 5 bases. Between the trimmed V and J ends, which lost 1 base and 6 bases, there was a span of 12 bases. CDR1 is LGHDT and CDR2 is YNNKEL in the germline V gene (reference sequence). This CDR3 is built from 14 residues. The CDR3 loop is CASSQVPGTDGYTF. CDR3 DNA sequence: TGTGCCAGCAGCCAAGTCCCCGGGACCGATGGCTACACCTTC. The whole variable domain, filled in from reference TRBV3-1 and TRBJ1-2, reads DTAVSQTPKYLVTQMGNDKSIKCEQNLGHDTMYWYKQDSKKFLKIMFSYNNKELIINETVPNRFSPKSPDKAHLNLHINSLELGDSAVYFCASSQVPGTDGYTFGSGTRLTVV.

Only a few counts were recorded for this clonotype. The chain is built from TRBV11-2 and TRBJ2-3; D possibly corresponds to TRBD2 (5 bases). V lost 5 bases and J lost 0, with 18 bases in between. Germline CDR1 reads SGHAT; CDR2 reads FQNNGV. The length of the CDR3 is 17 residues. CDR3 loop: CASSRATGNPSTDTQYF. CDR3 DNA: TGTGCCAGCAGCCGGGCCACGGGGAACCCTAGCACAGATACGCAGTATTTT.

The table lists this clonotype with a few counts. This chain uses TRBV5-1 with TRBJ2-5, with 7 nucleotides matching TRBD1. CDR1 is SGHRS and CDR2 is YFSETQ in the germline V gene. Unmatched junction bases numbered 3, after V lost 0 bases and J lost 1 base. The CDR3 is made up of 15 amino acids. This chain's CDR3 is CASSLGEGAQETQYF. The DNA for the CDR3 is TGCGCCAGCAGCTTGGGAGAGGGGGCCCAAGAGACCCAGTACTTC.